The 16 T cell receptor beta chains reported below all come from one sample, sequenced in a study of cytomegalovirus exposure and HLA in healthy donors. A multiplex PCR was run with 60 Vbeta primers and 13 Jbeta primers. Generated by immunoSEQ multiplex PCR, the TCRdb table keeps only in-frame clones and is missing some. The sample has roughly 190,000 clones; 60% to 80% are singletons. What was sequenced was PBMCs. All receptors come from a woman aged 18-29 years in good health and CMV-seronegative.

This clone has just one count. This chain joins TRBV6-5 and TRBJ2-7; TRBD1 matches 10 bases. Looked up from germline, CDR1 is MNHEY and CDR2 is SVGAGI. The CDR3 sequence is 13 residues long. The V gene end was trimmed by 6 bases and the J gene end by 6 bases; junction bases not matched to a gene: 5. Here the CDR3 DNA reads TGTGCCAGCAGGGTGACAGGGGGCAGCGAGCAGTACTTC. Amino acids: CASRVTGGSEQYF.

CDR3 region: CASSQDGQWRETQYF. DNA for the CDR3: TGTGCCAGCAGCCAAGATGGACAGTGGCGGGAGACCCAGTACTTC. This chain connects TRBV14 to TRBJ2-5; D possibly corresponds to TRBD1 (6 bases). Trimming stripped 0 bases from V and 5 bases from J, with 13 bases between. The CDR3 runs 15 residues. The germline V gene encodes CDR1 SGHDN and CDR2 FVKESK.

The chain couples TRBV6-5 to TRBJ2-3; 12 bases align to TRBD2. There are 15 residues in the CDR3. Per the germline V gene, CDR1 is MNHEY and CDR2 is SVGAGI. V shed 4 bases and J 3 bases; nucleotides not matched to a gene: 2. CDR3 protein: CASSSTSGRTDTQYF. The CDR3 DNA follows: TGTGCCAGCAGTTCCACTAGCGGGAGGACAGATACGCAGTATTTT.

This rearrangement joins TRBV30 to TRBJ1-2; tentative D call: TRBD1 (5 bases). CDR3 length: 11 residues. CDR1 GTSNPN and CDR2 SVGIG come from the germline V gene (reference sequence). CDR3 loop: CVGGTNYGYTF. The DNA for the CDR3 is TGTGTCGGGGGTACTAACTATGGCTACACCTTC.

The chain is built from TRBV5-1 and TRBJ1-1, with D hard to call. Per the germline V gene, CDR1 is SGHRS and CDR2 is YFSETQ. Trimming cost V 4 bases and J 1 base, with 8 bases left between them. The CDR3 runs 13 residues. CDR3 in DNA: TGCGCCAGCAGCACCCGGGGGAACACTGAAGCTTTCTTT. Translation gives CASSTRGNTEAFF.

The chain links TRBV5-6 to TRBJ2-7, with TRBD2 identical over 10 bases. CDR3 length: 17 amino acids. With 1 base clipped from V and 2 bases from J, the junction kept 9 bases outside the gene matches. Germline CDR1 and CDR2: SGHDT and YYEEEE. The CDR3 DNA sequence: TGTGCCAGCAGCTTGTTCGGCCTAGCGGGAGAAACCTACGAGCAGTACTTC. Amino acids: CASSLFGLAGETYEQYF.

The J gene is TRBJ2-3, the V gene TRBV27, with TRBD2 identical over 8 bases. Germline CDR1 is MNHEY and CDR2 is SMNVEV (reference sequence). The CDR3 contains 13 residues. The ends lost 5 bases at V and 3 bases at J; junction bases unmatched: 1. CDR3 nucleotide sequence: TGTGCCAGCAGTAGCGGGAGAACAGATACGCAGTATTTT. This codes for CASSSGRTDTQYF.

This clone was counted only a few times. V is TRBV28 and J is TRBJ2-7; 8 bases map to TRBD2. V lost 7 bases and J lost 2; bases outside the gene matches: 10. CDR1 MDHEN and CDR2 SYDVKM come from the germline V gene. The length of the CDR3 is 15 residues. The CDR3 loop is CASTQGAGGAYEQYF. CDR3 coding DNA: TGTGCCAGCACCCAAGGGGCGGGAGGAGCCTACGAGCAGTACTTC.

The J gene is TRBJ1-2, the V gene TRBV9; D perhaps matches TRBD1 (6 bases). Trimming pared 3 bases from V and 0 bases from J, leaving 15 bases between. This CDR3 is built from 16 residues. CDR1 is SGDLS, CDR2 YYNGEE, per germline. DNA of the CDR3: TGTGCCAGCAGCGCCCACCGACAGGATTCTAACTATGGCTACACCTTC. It yields the protein CASSAHRQDSNYGYTF.

This clone occurred once. V and J are TRBV6-1 and TRBJ2-7; the match to TRBD1 covers 7 bases. CDR1 is MNHNS, CDR2 SASEGT, per germline. V was pared by 5 bases and J by 3 bases, with 7 bases of the junction left unmatched. The CDR3 runs 14 residues. CDR3 nucleotide sequence: TGTGCCAGCAGTATGGGGACAGCCCTCTACGAGCAGTACTTC. Residues: CASSMGTALYEQYF.

V gene TRBV2 combines with J gene TRBJ2-7, with 8 bases fitting TRBD1. Germline V gene data show CDR1 as SNHLY and CDR2 as FYNNEI. J was trimmed by 6 bases and V by 7 bases; bases with no gene match: 5. The CDR3 extends over 12 amino acids. The CDR3 DNA reads as TGTGCCAGCACCGGGACAGGCTTCGAGCAGTACTTC. Translating gives CASTGTGFEQYF.

This clone was observed a single time. V gene TRBV5-1 combines with J gene TRBJ1-3; D unresolved. Germline CDR1 SGHRS, CDR2 YFSETQ. Trimming took off 1 base at V and 0 bases at J, with 8 bases between the two ends. This CDR3 spans 15 amino acids. The CDR3, as DNA: TGCGCCAGCAGCTTGTCCGGGAGCTCTGGAAACACCATATATTTT. Encoded protein: CASSLSGSSGNTIYF. Full variable domain (missing parts from reference TRBV5-1 and TRBJ1-3): KAGVTQTPRYLIKTRGQQVTLSCSPISGHRSVSWYQQTPGQGLQFLFEYFSETQRNKGNFPGRFSGRQFSNSRSEMNVSTLELGDSALYLCASSLSGSSGNTIYFGEGSWLTVV.

V is TRBV27 and J is TRBJ1-5, with a tentative D call TRBD1 (5 bases). The CDR3 runs to 13 residues. Germline loops: CDR1 MNHEY, CDR2 SMNVEV (reference sequence). V was shortened by 2 bases and J by 9 bases, with 11 bases between the two germline ends. The CDR3: CASSLRQGWPQHF. The CDR3 DNA reads as TGTGCCAGCAGTTTACGGCAGGGATGGCCCCAGCATTTT.

This clone has only a few counts. The J gene is TRBJ1-4, the V gene TRBV7-8; D unclear. CDR1 and CDR2 from the germline V gene are SGHVS and FQNEAQ. The CDR3 is 15 residues long. Trimming stripped 6 bases from V and 0 bases from J, with 11 bases between. CDR3 amino acids: CASRSGFATNEKLFF. The DNA of the CDR3 is TGTGCCAGCAGGTCAGGATTTGCAACTAATGAAAAACTGTTTTTT.

The rearrangement joins TRBV30 to TRBJ1-1, with 7 bases matching TRBD1. The CDR3 consists of 12 residues. Looked up from germline, CDR1 is GTSNPN and CDR2 is SVGIG (reference sequence). V was pared by 5 bases and J by 1 base, with 1 base of the junction left unmatched. CDR3 in DNA: TGTGCCTGGGGGACAGAGAACACTGAAGCTTTCTTT. Protein product: CAWGTENTEAFF.

The genes are TRBV7-2 and TRBJ2-3, with 7 bases matching TRBD1. The CDR3 spans 13 residues. The junction had 1 base not matched to a gene; V was cut back by 2 bases and J by 5 bases. CDR1 is SGHTA and CDR2 is FQGNSA in the germline V gene. CDR3 loop: CASSLTGEDTQYF. Here the CDR3 DNA reads TGTGCCAGCAGCTTAACAGGGGAAGATACGCAGTATTTT.